The clone carrying this T cell receptor beta chain was seen a handful of times. No antigen is known for it. V lost 6 bases to trimming and J lost 2 bases, with 11 bases between them. The CDR3 covers 15 residues. Germline CDR1 is MNHEY and CDR2 is SVGEGT. TCRdb redid the calling of the 5' RACE reads with MiXCR, one entry per CDR3 protein. The sample includes hundreds of thousands of distinct CDR3 sequences, under 20% of them seen just once. This sample stems from a study of T-cell memory formation after mild COVID-19. Overall study findings and caveats: Pre-infection memory carried some responding clones, suggesting that cross-reactive memory joined. CD4/CD8 balance held among clones contracting day 15 to 85, and later expanders leaned CD4+.

Material: PBMCs or a T cell subset sorted from them (not recorded which). This chain connects TRBV6-2 or TRBV6-3 to TRBJ2-6; D remains unclear. The source is an adult woman who had mild COVID-19 (a few samples of this study predate the infection). Cell type and time point are not known. In DNA, the CDR3 is TGTGCCAGCAGCCACTCCCCACCTGGGGCCAACGTCCTGACTTTC. Translated: CASSHSPPGANVLTF.